This is a list of T cell receptor beta chains from one sample in a study of T cell repertoires in aging, cancer and after chemotherapy. TCRdb passed the multiplex PCR reads through MiXCR, listing each CDR3 protein once. Of over a thousand distinct CDR3 sequences detected, around 28% appear once; the ten largest clones hold 69%. What was sequenced was blood. The receptors were gathered from a human donor with a solid tumor. CDR3s include the opening cysteine and the closing phenylalanine or tryptophan. The order of the fields is D gene, V gene, CDR3 length, clone size, J gene, CDR3 protein, CDR3 DNA. The D gene is left open where the match is weak. Size tells how often a clone was seen (once, few, many) or the class of an expanded clone, and some rows leave it out.

>TRBD1|TRBV6-5|13|NA|TRBJ1-4
CASRDRGNQKLFF
TGTGCCAGCAGGGACAGGGGGAACCAAAAACTGTTTTTT
>NA|TRBV12-3/TRBV12-4|11|few|TRBJ1-2
CASTDSYGYTF
TGTGCCAGTACGGACTCCTATGGCTACACCTTC
>TRBD1|TRBV28|14|few|TRBJ2-7
CASSQTGAIREQYF
TGTGCCAGCAGTCAGACAGGGGCCATTAGGGAGCAGTACTTC
>NA|TRBV5-1|16|NA|TRBJ2-3
CASSQGHLLSTDTQYF
TGCGCCAGCAGCCAGGGACACCTACTAAGCACAGATACGCAGTATTTT
>NA|TRBV12-3/TRBV12-4|13|medium-sized|TRBJ1-1
CASSFLLESEAFF
TGTGCCAGCAGTTTTCTGCTCGAATCTGAAGCTTTCTTT
>NA|TRBV6-5|17|few|TRBJ1-6
CASSRSTGPAGNSPLHF
TGTGCCAGCAGTCGATCTACAGGGCCCGCAGGGAATTCACCCCTCCACTTT
>NA|TRBV14|12|few|TRBJ2-1
CASSLRHNEQFF
TGTGCCAGCAGCTTAAGACACAATGAGCAGTTCTTC
>NA|TRBV6-1|15|NA|TRBJ1-5
CASSELTGPAMPQHF
TGTGCCAGCAGTGAACTCACAGGGCCGGCGATGCCCCAGCATTTT
>NA|TRBV10-3|15|medium-sized|TRBJ2-3
CAISDPSSSTDTQYF
TGTGCCATCAGTGACCCCTCATCTAGCACAGATACGCAGTATTTT
>NA|TRBV28|18|NA|TRBJ2-5
CASSFRKGGGLIQETQYF
TGTGCCAGCAGTTTCCGGAAGGGAGGCGGACTTATACAAGAGACCCAGTACTTC
>NA|TRBV7-9|12|few|TRBJ2-3
CASSPRGDTQYF
TGTGCCAGCAGTCCCAGGGGTGATACGCAGTATTTT
>NA|TRBV19|14|few|TRBJ1-5
CASSMVGYNQPQHF
TGTGCCAGTAGTATGGTAGGGTACAATCAGCCCCAGCATTTT
>TRBD1|TRBV5-1|16|NA|TRBJ2-5
CASSPGTGGYQETQYF
TGCGCCAGCAGCCCCGGGACAGGGGGGTATCAAGAGACCCAGTACTTC
>NA|TRBV20-1|12|few|TRBJ2-5
CSASWGRETQYF
TGCAGTGCTAGTTGGGGGAGGGAGACCCAGTACTTC
>NA|TRBV30|13|few|TRBJ1-1
CAWGRKMNTEAFF
TGTGCCTGGGGACGAAAAATGAACACTGAAGCTTTCTTT
>TRBD1|TRBV5-1|15|NA|TRBJ2-5
CASSIPRGHQETQYF
TGCGCCAGCAGCATACCTAGGGGGCACCAAGAGACCCAGTACTTC
>NA|TRBV19|16|NA|TRBJ1-1
CATKRYSPPTNTEAFF
TGTGCCACTAAGAGGTACAGTCCCCCGACAAACACTGAAGCTTTCTTT
>NA|TRBV25-1|15|NA|TRBJ2-1
CASTKQGRGRDEQFF
TGTGCCAGCACCAAACAGGGCAGGGGTAGGGATGAGCAGTTCTTC